What follows are 8 T cell receptor beta chains derived from one specimen sequenced in a study of Ad26.COV2.S vaccination and SARS-CoV-2 variants (dated by TCRdb to about 2021). The intended sense of this specimen's treatment or condition label: some 20 received Ad26.COV2.S at low or high dose, single or two shots; roughly five received placebo; per-sample allocation not given. Repertoires of vaccine and placebo recipients were sequenced from samples collected on day 63 after the first injection. The method was the immunoSEQ multiplex PCR assay. Imported from immuneACCESS, the table was reduced by TCRdb to in-frame sequences with V and J called. These copies leave out some clones; in studies compared against another copy, an unresolved V gene accounts for under half, and the cause of the remainder is not known. This sample is represented by 350,000 to 450,000 clones; 92% of them were singletons. The ten largest clones capture 1.5% to 2% of the sample.

The source was peripheral blood, collected in a trial of Ad26.COV2.S vaccine versus placebo. The source of these receptors is a person between 18 and 65 years old who received the Ad26.COV2.S COVID-19 vaccine or a placebo.

The chain recombines TRBV3-1 (or the pseudogene TRBV3-2) with TRBJ1-2; D not resolved. V shed 4 bases and J shed 5 bases, with 11 bases lying between them. The CDR3 loop spans 13 amino acids. The germline gives CDR1 LGHDT, CDR2 YNNKEL (reference sequence). CDR3 region: CASSPNSGYGYTF. For the CDR3, the DNA is TGTGCCAGCAGCCCGAACTCCGGGTATGGCTACACCTTC.

The V gene is TRBV4-1, the J gene TRBJ1-3; 7 nucleotides line up with TRBD1. V lost 1 base and J lost 4; bases outside the gene matches: 1. Per germline, CDR1 MGHRA and CDR2 YSYEKL. This CDR3 region has 14 residues. The CDR3 region is CASSQGTGGNTIYF. CDR3 DNA: TGCGCCAGCAGCCAAGGGACAGGCGGAAACACCATATATTTT.

The chain uses TRBV2 and TRBJ1-2, with D maybe TRBD1 (5 bases). This CDR3 spans 12 amino acids. V was trimmed by 6 bases and J by 13 bases, leaving 18 bases between them. In germline, CDR1 is SNHLY, CDR2 FYNNEI. The DNA of the CDR3 is TGTGCCAGCAGGATTACAGGAGCCCCAGGCACCTTC. Residues: CASRITGAPGTF.

This clone was found once. The chain combines TRBV5-6 with TRBJ2-2, with 10 positions matching TRBD2. J lost 6 bases, V lost 5 bases, and 7 bases had no gene match. The CDR3 sequence is 15 residues long. CDR1 is SGHDT, CDR2 YYEEEE, per germline. CDR3 loop: CASRMRLAGAGELFF. In DNA, the CDR3 is TGTGCCAGCAGGATGAGGCTAGCGGGGGCCGGGGAGCTGTTTTTT.

V usage is TRBV27 and J usage is TRBJ1-2; 7 bases are a match to TRBD1. There are 15 residues in the CDR3. V lost 8 bases, J lost 4 bases, and 13 bases stayed unmatched. Germline loops: CDR1 MNHEY, CDR2 SMNVEV (reference sequence). The CDR3 DNA is TGTGCCAGCTCAACAGGGGCGGTAGGGGGCTATGGCTACACCTTC. Protein sequence: CASSTGAVGGYGYTF.

This clone showed up just a few times. The chain links TRBV6-5 to TRBJ1-2, with TRBD1 matching over 10 bases. There are 15 residues in the CDR3. Germline V CDR1 and CDR2: MNHEY, SVGAGI. J lost 8 bases, V lost 0 bases, and 6 bases had no gene match. The CDR3, as DNA: TGTGCCAGCAGTTACTCTCTGACAGGGGGCCTCGGCTACACCTTC. Amino acid sequence: CASSYSLTGGLGYTF.

The V call is TRBV10-1, the J call TRBJ2-1, with D possibly matching TRBD2 (7 bases). This CDR3 is built from 15 residues. Germline-derived CDR1 and CDR2 are WNHNN and SYGVQD (reference sequence). V was trimmed by 2 bases and J by 7 bases, leaving 15 bases between them. The CDR3 DNA sequence: TGCGCCAGCAGTGAGATCGGGGGGCCTAGGAATGAGCAGTTCTTC. This encodes CASSEIGGPRNEQFF.

The sample holds one count of this clone. The rearrangement uses TRBV28 and TRBJ2-1, with D perhaps TRBD2 (6 bases). Per germline, CDR1 MDHEN and CDR2 SYDVKM. The V and J ends lost 7 bases and 4 bases respectively, with 17 bases between them. The CDR3 runs 15 residues. The CDR3 loop reads CASTPKAGSYNEQFF. The DNA for the CDR3 is TGTGCCAGCACCCCGAAGGCGGGGAGTTACAATGAGCAGTTCTTC. The full variable domain, with the rest looked up from reference TRBV28 and TRBJ2-1, is DVKVTQSSRYLVKRTGEKVFLECVQDMDHENMFWYRQDPGLGLRLIYFSYDVKMKEKGDIPEGYSVSREKKERFSLILESASTNQTSMYLCASTPKAGSYNEQFFGPGTRLTVL.